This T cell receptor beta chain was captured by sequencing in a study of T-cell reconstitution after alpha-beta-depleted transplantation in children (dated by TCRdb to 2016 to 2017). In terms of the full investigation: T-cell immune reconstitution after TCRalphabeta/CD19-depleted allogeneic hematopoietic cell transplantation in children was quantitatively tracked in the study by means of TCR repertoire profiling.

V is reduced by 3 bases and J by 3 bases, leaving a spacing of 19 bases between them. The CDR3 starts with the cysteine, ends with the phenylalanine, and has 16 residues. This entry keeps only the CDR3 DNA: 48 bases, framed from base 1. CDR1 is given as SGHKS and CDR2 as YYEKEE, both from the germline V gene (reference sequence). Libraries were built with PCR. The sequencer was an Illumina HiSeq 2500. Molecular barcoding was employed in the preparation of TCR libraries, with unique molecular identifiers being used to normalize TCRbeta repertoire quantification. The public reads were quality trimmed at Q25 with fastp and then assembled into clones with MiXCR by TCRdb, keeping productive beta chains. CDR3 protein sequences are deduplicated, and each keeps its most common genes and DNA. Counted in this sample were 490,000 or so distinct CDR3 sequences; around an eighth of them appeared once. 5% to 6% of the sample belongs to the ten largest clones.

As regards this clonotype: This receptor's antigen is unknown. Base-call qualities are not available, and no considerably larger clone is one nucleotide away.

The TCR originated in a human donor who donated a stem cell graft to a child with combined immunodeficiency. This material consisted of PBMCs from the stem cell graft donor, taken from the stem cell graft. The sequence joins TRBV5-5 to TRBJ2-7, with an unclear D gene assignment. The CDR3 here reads CASSSTARKADYEQYF. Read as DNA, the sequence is TGTGCCAGCAGCTCCACGGCTCGGAAGGCGGACTACGAGCAGTACTTC.